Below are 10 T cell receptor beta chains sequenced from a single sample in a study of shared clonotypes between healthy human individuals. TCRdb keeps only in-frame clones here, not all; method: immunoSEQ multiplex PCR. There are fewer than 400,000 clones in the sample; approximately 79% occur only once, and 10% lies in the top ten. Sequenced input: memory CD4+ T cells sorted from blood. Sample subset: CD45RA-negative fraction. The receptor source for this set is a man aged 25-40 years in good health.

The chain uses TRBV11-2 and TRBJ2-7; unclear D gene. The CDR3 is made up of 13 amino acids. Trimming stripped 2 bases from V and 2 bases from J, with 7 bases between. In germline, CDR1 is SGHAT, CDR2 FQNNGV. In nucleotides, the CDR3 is TGTGCCAGCAGCTTAAATAGGGCCTACGAGCAGTACTTC. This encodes CASSLNRAYEQYF.

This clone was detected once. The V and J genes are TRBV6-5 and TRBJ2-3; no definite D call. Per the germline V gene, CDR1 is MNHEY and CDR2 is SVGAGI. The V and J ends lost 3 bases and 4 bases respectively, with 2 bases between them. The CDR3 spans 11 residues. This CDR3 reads CASSYADTQYF. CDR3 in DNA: TGTGCCAGCAGTTATGCAGATACGCAGTATTTT.

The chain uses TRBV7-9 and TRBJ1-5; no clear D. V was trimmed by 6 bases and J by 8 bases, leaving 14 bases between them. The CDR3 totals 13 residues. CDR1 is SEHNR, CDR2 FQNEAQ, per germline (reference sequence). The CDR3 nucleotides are TGTGCCAGCAGTTACAACCCCGAAGAGCCCCAGCATTTT. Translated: CASSYNPEEPQHF.

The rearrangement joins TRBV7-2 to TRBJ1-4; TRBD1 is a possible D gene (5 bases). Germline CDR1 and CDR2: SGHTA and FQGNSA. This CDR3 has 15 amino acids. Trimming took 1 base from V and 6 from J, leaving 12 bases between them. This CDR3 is CASSLGRVWDEKLFF. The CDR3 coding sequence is TGTGCCAGCAGCTTAGGCAGGGTGTGGGATGAAAAACTGTTTTTT.

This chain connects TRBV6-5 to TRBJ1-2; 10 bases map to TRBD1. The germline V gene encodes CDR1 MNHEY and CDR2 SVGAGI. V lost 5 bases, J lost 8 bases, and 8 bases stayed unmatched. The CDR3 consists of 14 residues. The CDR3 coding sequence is TGTGCCAGCAGTGATACCGGGACAGGGGAGGGCTACACCTTC. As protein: CASSDTGTGEGYTF.

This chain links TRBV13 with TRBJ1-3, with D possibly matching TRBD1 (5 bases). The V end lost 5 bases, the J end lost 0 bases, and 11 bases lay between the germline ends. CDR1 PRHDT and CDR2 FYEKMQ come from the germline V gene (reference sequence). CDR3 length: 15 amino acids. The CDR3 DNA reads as TGTGCCAGCAGCCGGAGACAGCTCTCTGGAAACACCATATATTTT. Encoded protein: CASSRRQLSGNTIYF.

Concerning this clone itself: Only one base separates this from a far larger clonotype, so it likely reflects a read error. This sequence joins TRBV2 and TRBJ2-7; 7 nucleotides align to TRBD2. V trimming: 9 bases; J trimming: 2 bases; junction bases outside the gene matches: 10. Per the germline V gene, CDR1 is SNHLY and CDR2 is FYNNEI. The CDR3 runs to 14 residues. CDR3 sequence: CASVPGLSTYEQYF. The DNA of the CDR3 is TGTGCCAGTGTCCCGGGACTATCGACCTACGAGCAGTACTTC.

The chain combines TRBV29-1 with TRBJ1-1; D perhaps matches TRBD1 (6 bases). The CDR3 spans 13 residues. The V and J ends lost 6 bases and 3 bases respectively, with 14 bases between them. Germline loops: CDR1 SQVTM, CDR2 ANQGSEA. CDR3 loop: CSVEGVGYTEAFF. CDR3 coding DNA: TGCAGCGTCGAGGGGGTAGGCTACACTGAAGCTTTCTTT.

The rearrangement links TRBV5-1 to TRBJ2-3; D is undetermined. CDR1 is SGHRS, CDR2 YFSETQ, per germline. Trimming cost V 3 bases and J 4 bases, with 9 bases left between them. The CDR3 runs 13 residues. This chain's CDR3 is CASSSRPADTQYF. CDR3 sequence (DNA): TGCGCCAGCAGCTCTCGACCGGCAGATACGCAGTATTTT.

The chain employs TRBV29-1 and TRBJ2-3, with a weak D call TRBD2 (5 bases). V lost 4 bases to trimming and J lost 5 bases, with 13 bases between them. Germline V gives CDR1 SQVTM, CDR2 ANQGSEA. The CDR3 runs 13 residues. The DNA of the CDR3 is TGCAGCGTTGTGCGGATTCGGGGAGATACGCAGTATTTT. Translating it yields CSVVRIRGDTQYF.